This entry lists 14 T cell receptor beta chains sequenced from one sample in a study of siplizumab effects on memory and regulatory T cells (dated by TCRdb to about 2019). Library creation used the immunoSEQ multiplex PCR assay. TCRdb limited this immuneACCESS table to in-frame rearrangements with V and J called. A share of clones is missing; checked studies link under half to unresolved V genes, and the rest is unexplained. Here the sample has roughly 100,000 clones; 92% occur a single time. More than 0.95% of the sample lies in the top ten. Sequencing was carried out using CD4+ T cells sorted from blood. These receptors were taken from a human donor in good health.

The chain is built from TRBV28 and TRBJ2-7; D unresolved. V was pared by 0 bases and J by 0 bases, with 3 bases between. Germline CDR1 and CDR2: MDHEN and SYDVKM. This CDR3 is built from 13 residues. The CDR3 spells CASSLWGSYEQYF. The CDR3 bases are TGTGCCAGCAGTTTATGGGGCTCCTACGAGCAGTACTTC.

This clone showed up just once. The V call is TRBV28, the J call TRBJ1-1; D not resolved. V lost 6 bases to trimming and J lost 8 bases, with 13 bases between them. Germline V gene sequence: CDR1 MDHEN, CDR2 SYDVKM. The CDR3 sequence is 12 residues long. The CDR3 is CASRRHGGEAFF. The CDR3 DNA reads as TGTGCCAGCAGACGACATGGTGGAGAAGCTTTCTTT.

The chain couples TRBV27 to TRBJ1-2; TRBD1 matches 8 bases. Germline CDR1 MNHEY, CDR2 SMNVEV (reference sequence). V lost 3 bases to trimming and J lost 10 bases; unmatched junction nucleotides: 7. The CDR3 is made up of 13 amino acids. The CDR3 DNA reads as TGTGCCAGCAGTTTTAGGACAGGGTACAACTACACCTTC. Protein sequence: CASSFRTGYNYTF.

CDR3 coding DNA: TGTGCCAGCAGCCCACCCCAGCTAGCGGGAGGGGTGAAGACCCAGTACTTC. It encodes CASSPPQLAGGVKTQYF. This rearrangement joins TRBV7-2 to TRBJ2-5, with 12 nucleotides matching TRBD2. CDR3 length equals 17 residues. The germline V gene has CDR1 SGHTA and CDR2 FQGNSA. V gave up 5 bases and J gave up 6 bases; unmatched junction bases: 13. The variable domain in full, with the rest retrieved from reference TRBV7-2 and TRBJ2-5, is GAGVSQSPSNKVTEKGKDVELRCDPISGHTALYWYRQSLGQGLEFLIYFQGNSAPDKSGLPSDRFSAERTGGSVSTLTIQRTQQEDSAVYLCASSPPQLAGGVKTQYFGPGTRLLVL.

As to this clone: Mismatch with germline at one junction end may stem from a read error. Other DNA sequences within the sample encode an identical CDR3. This CDR3 is CASSLETALNTEAFF. CDR3 in DNA: TGCGCCAGCAGCTTGGAAACAGCTTTGAACACTGAGGCTTTCTTT. V gene TRBV5-1 combines with J gene TRBJ1-1, with D uncertain. Germline-derived CDR1 and CDR2 are SGHRS and YFSETQ. The CDR3 is made up of 15 amino acids.

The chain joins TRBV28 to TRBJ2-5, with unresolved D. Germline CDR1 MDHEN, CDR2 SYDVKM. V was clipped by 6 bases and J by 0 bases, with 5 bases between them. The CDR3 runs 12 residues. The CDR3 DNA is TGTGCCAGCAGACCTCACCAAGAGACCCAGTACTTC. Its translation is CASRPHQETQYF.

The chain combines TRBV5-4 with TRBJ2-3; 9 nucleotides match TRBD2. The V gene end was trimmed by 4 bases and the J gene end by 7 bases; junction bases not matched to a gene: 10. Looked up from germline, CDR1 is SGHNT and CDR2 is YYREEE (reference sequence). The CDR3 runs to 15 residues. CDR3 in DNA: TGTGCCAGCAGCGTAGGGACTAGCCTCCGTAATACGCAGTATTTT. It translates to CASSVGTSLRNTQYF.

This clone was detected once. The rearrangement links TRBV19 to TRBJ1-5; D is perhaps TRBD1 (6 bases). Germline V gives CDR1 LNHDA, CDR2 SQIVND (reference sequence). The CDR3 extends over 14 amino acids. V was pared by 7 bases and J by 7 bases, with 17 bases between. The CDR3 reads CASTIPGAGQPQHF. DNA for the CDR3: TGTGCCAGTACTATCCCAGGGGCTGGACAGCCCCAGCATTTT.

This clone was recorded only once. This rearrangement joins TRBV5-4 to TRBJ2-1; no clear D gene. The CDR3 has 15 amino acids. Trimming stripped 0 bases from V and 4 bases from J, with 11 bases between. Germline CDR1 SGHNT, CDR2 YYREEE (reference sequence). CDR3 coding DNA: TGTGCCAGCAGCTTGGACCCACAATATTACAATGAGCAGTTCTTC. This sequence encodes CASSLDPQYYNEQFF.

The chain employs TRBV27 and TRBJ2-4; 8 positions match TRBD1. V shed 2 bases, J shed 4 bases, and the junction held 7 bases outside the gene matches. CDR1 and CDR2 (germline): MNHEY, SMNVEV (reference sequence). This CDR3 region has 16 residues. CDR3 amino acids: CASSLDGTGSKNIQYF. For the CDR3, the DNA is TGTGCCAGCAGTTTAGATGGGACAGGAAGTAAAAACATTCAGTACTTC.

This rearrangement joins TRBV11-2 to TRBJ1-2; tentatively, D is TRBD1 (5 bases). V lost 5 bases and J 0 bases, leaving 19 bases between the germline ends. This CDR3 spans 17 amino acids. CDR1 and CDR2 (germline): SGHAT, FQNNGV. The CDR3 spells CASSPGVGPRPNYGYTF. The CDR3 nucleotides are TGTGCCAGCAGCCCGGGGGTGGGTCCCCGGCCTAACTATGGCTACACCTTC.

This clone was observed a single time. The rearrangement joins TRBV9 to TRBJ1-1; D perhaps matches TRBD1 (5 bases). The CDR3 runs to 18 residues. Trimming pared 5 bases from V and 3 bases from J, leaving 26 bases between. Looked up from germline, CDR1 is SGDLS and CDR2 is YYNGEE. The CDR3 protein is CASSPLKRLGREDTEAFF. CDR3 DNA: TGTGCCAGCAGTCCTCTTAAACGGTTGGGCAGGGAAGACACTGAAGCTTTCTTT.

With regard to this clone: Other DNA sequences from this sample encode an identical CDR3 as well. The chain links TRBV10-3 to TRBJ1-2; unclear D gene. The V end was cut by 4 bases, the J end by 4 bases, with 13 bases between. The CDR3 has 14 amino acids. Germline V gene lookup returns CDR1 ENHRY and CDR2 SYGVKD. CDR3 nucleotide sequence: TGTGCCATCAGTGCGAAACAAGGTCCCTATGGCTACACCTTC. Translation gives CAISAKQGPYGYTF.

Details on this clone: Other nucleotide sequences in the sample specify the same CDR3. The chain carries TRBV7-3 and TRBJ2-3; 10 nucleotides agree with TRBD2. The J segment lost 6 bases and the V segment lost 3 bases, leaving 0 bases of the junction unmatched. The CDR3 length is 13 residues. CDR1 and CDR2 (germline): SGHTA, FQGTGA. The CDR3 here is CASSLGLADTQYF. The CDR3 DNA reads TGTGCCAGCAGCTTGGGACTAGCGGATACGCAGTATTTT.